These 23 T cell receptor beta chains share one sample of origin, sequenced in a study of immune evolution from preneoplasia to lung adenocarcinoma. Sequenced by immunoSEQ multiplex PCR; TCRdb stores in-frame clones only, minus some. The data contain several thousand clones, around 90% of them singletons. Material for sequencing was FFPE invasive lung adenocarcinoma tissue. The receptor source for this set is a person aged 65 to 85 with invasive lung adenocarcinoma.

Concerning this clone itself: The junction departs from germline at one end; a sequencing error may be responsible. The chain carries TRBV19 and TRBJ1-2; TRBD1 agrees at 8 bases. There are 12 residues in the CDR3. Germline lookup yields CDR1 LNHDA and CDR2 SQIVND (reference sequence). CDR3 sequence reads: CASSLDRGGYTF. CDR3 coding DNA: TGTGCCAGTAGTTTAGACAGGGGTGGCTACACCTTC.

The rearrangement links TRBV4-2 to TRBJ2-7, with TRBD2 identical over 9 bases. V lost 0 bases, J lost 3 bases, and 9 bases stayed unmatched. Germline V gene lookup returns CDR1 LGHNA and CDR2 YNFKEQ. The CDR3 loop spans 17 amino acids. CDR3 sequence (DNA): TGTGCCAGCAGCCAAGATAGCGGGAGTCAGGGATTCTACGAGCAGTACTTC. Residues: CASSQDSGSQGFYEQYF.

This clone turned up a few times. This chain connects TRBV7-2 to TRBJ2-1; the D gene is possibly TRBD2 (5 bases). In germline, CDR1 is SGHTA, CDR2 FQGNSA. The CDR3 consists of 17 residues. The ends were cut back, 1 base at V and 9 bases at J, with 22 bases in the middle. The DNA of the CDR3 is TGTGCCAGCAGCTTAGTGTGGGCGGGCTTGGGGTCCTCTGAGCAGTTCTTC. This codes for CASSLVWAGLGSSEQFF.

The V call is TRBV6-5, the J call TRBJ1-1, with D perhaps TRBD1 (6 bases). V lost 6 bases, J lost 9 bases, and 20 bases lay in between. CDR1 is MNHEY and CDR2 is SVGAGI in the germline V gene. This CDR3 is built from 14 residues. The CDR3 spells CASSRELWTAQAFF. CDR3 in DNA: TGTGCCAGCAGCCGTGAATTATGGACAGCACAAGCTTTCTTT.

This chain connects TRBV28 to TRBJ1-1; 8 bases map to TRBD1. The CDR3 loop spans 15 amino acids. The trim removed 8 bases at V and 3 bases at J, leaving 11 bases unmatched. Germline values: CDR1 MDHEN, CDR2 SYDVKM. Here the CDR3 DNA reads TGTGCCAGCGGTGGACAGGGAAATCTTTACACTGAAGCTTTCTTT. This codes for CASGGQGNLYTEAFF.

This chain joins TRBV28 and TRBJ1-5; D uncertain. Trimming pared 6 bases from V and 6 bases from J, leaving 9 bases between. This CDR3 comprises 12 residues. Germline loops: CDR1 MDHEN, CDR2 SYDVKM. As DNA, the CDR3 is TGTGCCAGCAGGGTCGGCAGTCAGCCCCAGCATTTT. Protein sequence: CASRVGSQPQHF.

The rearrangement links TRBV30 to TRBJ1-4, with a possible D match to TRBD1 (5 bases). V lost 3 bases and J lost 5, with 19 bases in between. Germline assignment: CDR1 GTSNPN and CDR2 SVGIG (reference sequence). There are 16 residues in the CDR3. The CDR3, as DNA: TGTGCCTGGAGGCCTCCGCCGGGGCGTGGGAATGAAAAACTGTTTTTT. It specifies CAWRPPPGRGNEKLFF.

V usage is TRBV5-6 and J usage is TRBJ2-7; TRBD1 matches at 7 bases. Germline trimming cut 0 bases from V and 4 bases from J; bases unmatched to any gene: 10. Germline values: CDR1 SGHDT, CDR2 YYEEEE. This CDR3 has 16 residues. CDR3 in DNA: TGTGCCAGCAGCTTGGGCATGCAGGGGGTTATTTACGAGCAGTACTTC. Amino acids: CASSLGMQGVIYEQYF.

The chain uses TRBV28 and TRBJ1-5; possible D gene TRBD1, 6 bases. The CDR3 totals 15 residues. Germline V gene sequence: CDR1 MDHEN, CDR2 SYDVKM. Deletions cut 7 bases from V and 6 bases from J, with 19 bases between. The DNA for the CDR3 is TGTGCCAGCACCCCAGGAGGGGGTCGTGGTCAGCCCCAGCATTTT. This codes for CASTPGGGRGQPQHF. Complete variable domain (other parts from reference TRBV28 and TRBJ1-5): DVKVTQSSRYLVKRTGEKVFLECVQDMDHENMFWYRQDPGLGLRLIYFSYDVKMKEKGDIPEGYSVSREKKERFSLILESASTNQTSMYLCASTPGGGRGQPQHFGDGTRLSIL.

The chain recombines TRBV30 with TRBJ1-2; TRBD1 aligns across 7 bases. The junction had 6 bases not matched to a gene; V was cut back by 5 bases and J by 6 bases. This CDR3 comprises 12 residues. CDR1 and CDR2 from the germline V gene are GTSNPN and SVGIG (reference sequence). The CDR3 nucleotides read TGTGCCTGGCCACGGGACAGTCATGGCTACACCTTC. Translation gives CAWPRDSHGYTF.

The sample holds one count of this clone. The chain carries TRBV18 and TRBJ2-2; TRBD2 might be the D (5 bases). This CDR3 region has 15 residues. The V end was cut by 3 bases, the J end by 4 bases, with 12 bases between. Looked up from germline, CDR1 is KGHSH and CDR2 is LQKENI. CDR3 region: CASSPAGELTGELFF. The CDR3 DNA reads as TGTGCCAGCTCACCGGCCGGGGAGCTCACCGGGGAGCTGTTTTTT. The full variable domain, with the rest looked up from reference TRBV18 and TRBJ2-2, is NAGVMQNPRHLVRRRGQEARLRCSPMKGHSHVYWYRQLPEEGLKFMVYLQKENIIDESGMPKERFSAEFPKEGPSILRIQQVVRGDSAAYFCASSPAGELTGELFFGEGSRLTVL.

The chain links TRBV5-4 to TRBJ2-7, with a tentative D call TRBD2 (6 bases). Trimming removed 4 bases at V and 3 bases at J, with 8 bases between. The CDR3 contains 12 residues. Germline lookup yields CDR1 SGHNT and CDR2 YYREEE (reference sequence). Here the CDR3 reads CASSRDFYEQYF. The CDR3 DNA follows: TGTGCCAGCAGCCGGGACTTCTACGAGCAGTACTTC.

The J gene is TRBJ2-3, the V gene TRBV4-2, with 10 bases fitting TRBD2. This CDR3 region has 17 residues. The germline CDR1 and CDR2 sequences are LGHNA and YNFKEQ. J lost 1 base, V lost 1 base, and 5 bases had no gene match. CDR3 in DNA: TGTGCCAGCAGCCAAGTACTAGCGGGGACAGGCACAGATACGCAGTATTTT. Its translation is CASSQVLAGTGTDTQYF.

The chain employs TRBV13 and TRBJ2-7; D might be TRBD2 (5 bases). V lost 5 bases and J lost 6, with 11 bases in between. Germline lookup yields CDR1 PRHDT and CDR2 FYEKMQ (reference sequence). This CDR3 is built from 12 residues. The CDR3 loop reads CASSDLRGEQYF. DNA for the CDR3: TGTGCCAGCAGCGACTTACGGGGCGAGCAGTACTTC.

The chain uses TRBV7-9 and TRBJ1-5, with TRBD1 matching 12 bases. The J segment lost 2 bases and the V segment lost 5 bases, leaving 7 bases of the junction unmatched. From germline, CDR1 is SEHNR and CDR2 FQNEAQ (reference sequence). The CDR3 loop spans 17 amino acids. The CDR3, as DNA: TGTGCCAGCAGCCACTTCGGGACAGGGGGCCGCAATCAGCCCCAGCATTTT. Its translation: CASSHFGTGGRNQPQHF.

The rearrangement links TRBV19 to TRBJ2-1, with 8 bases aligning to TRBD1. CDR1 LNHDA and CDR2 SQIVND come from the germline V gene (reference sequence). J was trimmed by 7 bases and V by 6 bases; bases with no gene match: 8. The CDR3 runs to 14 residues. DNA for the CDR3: TGTGCCAGTAGGAGAACAGGGGGGAGGAATGAGCAGTTCTTC. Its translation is CASRRTGGRNEQFF.

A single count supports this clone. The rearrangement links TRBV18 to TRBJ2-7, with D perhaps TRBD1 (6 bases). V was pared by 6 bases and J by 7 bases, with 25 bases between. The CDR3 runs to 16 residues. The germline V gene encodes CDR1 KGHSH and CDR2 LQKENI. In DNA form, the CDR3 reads TGTGCCAGCTCCGACCGAGGAGGTAGCCAGGGGTGGGAGCAGTACTTC. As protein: CASSDRGGSQGWEQYF.

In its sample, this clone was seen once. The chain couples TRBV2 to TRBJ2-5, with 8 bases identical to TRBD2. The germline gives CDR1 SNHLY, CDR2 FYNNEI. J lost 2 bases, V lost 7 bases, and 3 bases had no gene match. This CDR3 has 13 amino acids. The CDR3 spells CASIRLAQETQYF. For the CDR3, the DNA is TGTGCCAGCATCCGACTAGCGCAAGAGACCCAGTACTTC.

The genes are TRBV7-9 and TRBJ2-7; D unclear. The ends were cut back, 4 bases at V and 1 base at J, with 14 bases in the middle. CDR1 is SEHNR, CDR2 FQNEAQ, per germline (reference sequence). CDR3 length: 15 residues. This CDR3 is CASSSTDGRSYEQYF. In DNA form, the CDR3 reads TGTGCCAGCAGCTCGACGGACGGGCGATCCTACGAGCAGTACTTC.

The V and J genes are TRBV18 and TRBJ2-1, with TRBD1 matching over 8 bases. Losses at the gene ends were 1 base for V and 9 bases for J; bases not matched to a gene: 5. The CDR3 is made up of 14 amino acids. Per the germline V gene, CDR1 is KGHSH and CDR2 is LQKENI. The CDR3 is CASSPQSDRVEQFF. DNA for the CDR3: TGTGCCAGCTCACCACAATCGGACAGGGTTGAGCAGTTCTTC. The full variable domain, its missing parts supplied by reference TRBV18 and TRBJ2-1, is NAGVMQNPRHLVRRRGQEARLRCSPMKGHSHVYWYRQLPEEGLKFMVYLQKENIIDESGMPKERFSAEFPKEGPSILRIQQVVRGDSAAYFCASSPQSDRVEQFFGPGTRLTVL.

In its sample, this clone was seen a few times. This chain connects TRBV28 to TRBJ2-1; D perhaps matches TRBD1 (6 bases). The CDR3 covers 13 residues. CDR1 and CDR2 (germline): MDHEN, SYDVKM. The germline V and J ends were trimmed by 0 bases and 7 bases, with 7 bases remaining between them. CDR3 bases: TGTGCCAGCAGTTTATGGGACAGTAATGAGCAGTTCTTC. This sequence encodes CASSLWDSNEQFF.

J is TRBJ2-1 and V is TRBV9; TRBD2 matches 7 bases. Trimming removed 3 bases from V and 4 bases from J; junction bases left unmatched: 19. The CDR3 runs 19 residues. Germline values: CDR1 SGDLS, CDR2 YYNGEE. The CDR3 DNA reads TGTGCCAGCAGCGAGGGTTCGGGGCAGGGAAGCGGGGCTTACAATGAGCAGTTCTTC. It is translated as CASSEGSGQGSGAYNEQFF. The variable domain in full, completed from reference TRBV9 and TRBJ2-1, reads DSGVTQTPKHLITATGQRVTLRCSPRSGDLSVYWYQQSLDQGLQFLIQYYNGEERAKGNILERFSAQQFPDLHSELNLSSLELGDSALYFCASSEGSGQGSGAYNEQFFGPGTRLTVL.

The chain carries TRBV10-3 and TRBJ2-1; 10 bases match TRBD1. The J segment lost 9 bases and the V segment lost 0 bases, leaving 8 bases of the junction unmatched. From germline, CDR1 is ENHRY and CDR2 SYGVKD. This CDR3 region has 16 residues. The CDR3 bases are TGTGCCATCAGTGAGTCGGGACAGGGGTGGAGAATTGAGCAGTTCTTC. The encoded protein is CAISESGQGWRIEQFF.